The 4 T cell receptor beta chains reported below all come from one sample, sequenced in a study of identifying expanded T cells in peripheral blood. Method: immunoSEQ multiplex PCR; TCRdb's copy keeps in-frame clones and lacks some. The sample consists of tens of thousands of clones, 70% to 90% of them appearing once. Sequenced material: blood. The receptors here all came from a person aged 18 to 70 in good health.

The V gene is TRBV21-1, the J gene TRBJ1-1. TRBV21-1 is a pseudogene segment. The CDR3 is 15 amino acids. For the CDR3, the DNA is TGTGCCGGCAGCGCCTTTAAGACGGGGAACACTGAAGCTTTCTTT. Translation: CAGSAFKTGNTEAFF.

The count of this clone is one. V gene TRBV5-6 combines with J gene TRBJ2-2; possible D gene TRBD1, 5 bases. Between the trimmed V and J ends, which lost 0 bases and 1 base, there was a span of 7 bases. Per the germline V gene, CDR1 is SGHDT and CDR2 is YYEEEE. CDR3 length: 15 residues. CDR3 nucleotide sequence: TGTGCCAGCAGCTTGGCCGACAGGAACACCGGGGAGCTGTTTTTT. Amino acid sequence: CASSLADRNTGELFF.

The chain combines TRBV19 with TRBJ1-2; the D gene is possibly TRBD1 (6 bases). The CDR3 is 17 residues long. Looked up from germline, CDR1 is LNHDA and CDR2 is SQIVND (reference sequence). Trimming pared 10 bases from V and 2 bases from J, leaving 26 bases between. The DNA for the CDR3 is TGTGCCACCCAACCCCGAACAGGGCTACGGGGGAACTATGGCTACACCTTC. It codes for CATQPRTGLRGNYGYTF.

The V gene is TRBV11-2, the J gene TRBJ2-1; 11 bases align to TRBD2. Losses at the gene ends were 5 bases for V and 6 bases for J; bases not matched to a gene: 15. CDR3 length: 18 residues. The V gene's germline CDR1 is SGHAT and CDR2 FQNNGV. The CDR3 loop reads CASSRNAPSGGWGNEQFF. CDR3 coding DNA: TGTGCCAGCAGCCGAAACGCCCCTAGCGGGGGGTGGGGCAATGAGCAGTTCTTC.